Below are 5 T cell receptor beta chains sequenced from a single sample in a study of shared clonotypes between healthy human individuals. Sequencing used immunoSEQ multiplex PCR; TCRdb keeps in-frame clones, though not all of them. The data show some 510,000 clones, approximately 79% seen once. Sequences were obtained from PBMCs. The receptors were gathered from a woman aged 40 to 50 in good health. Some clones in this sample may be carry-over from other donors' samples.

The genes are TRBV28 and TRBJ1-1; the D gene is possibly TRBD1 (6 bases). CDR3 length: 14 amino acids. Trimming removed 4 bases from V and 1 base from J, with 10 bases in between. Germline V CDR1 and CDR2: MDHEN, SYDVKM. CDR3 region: CASSSGGANTEAFF. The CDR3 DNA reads TGTGCCAGCAGTTCCGGGGGGGCGAACACTGAAGCTTTCTTT.

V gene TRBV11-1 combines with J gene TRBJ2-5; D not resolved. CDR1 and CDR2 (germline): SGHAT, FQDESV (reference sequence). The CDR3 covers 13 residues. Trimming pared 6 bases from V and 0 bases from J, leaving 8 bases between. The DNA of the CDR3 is TGTGCCAGCAGGCCAGAGTACCAAGAGACCCAGTACTTC. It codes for CASRPEYQETQYF.

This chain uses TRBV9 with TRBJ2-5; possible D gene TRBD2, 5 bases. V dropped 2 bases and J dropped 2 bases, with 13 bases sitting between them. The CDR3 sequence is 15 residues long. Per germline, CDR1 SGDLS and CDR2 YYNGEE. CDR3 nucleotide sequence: TGTGCCAGCAGCGTGGACCAAACGGGGCAAGAGACCCAGTACTTC. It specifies CASSVDQTGQETQYF. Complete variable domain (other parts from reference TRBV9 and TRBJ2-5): DSGVTQTPKHLITATGQRVTLRCSPRSGDLSVYWYQQSLDQGLQFLIQYYNGEERAKGNILERFSAQQFPDLHSELNLSSLELGDSALYFCASSVDQTGQETQYFGPGTRLLVL.

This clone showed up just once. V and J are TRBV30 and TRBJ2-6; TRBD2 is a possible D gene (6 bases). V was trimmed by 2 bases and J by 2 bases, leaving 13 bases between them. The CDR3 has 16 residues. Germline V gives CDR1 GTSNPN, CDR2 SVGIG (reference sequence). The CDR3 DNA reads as TGTGCCTGGAGTCGGAGGGTACCGACTGGGGCCAACGTCCTGACTTTC. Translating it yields CAWSRRVPTGANVLTF.

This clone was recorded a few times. The CDR3 loop reads CASSLVWADGGYTF. The DNA for the CDR3 is TGTGCCAGCAGTTTAGTCTGGGCGGATGGAGGCTACACCTTC. The chain employs TRBV28 and TRBJ1-2; D uncertain. Per the germline V gene, CDR1 is MDHEN and CDR2 is SYDVKM. V lost 2 bases, J lost 8 bases, and 15 bases lay in between. The CDR3 runs 14 residues.